These 27 T cell receptor beta chains were all obtained from the same sample, sequenced in a study of blood T cell repertoires in COVID-19. Sequenced by immunoSEQ multiplex PCR; TCRdb stores in-frame clones only, minus some. The sample includes about 190,000 clones, 70% to 85% of them seen just once. The sequenced sample consisted of peripheral blood. The receptors were sampled from a man aged 50 or older who had recovered from COVID-19.

This rearrangement joins TRBV10-3 to TRBJ2-1; 7 bases line up with TRBD2. Germline assignment: CDR1 ENHRY and CDR2 SYGVKD. V lost 4 bases, J lost 7 bases, and 7 bases stayed unmatched. This CDR3 has 14 amino acids. The CDR3 sequence is CAISAGGSGNEQFF. The CDR3 nucleotides read TGTGCCATCAGTGCTGGCGGGAGTGGGAATGAGCAGTTCTTC.

J is TRBJ2-5 and V is TRBV1; the table's D call TRBD2 went unverified against the DNA. TRBV1 is shown as a pseudogene. The CDR3 loop spans 17 amino acids. CDR3 DNA: TGCACCAGCAGCCAAGTTCTTTTCACGGGAGGAAAAGAGACCCAGTACTTC. The encoded protein is CTSSQVLFTGGKETQYF.

This chain connects TRBV4-3 to TRBJ2-7; no clear D gene. Looked up from germline, CDR1 is LGHNA and CDR2 is YSLEER. Trimming removed 0 bases from V and 1 base from J, with 10 bases in between. The CDR3 is 15 residues long. DNA for the CDR3: TGCGCCAGCAGCCAAGAATTCGGCGGTTCCTACGAGCAGTACTTC. Its protein is CASSQEFGGSYEQYF.

This clone was detected once. One base away lies a much larger clone, so this may be a sequencing read error. This chain uses TRBV4-1 with TRBJ2-2, with D possibly TRBD2 on 6 matching bases. The germline gives CDR1 MGHRA, CDR2 YSYEKL. This CDR3 spans 14 amino acids. The CDR3 region is CASSQDFSGGKLFF. CDR3 nucleotide sequence: TGCGCCAGCAGCCAAGATTTTTCCGGCGGGAAGCTGTTTTTT.

This chain's CDR3 is CAWSLAANSPLHF. The CDR3 DNA sequence: TGTGCCTGGAGTCTGGCCGCTAATTCACCCCTCCACTTT. The chain joins TRBV30 to TRBJ1-6, with no clear D. This CDR3 is built from 13 residues. The V and J ends lost 2 bases and 6 bases respectively, with 8 bases between them. CDR1 GTSNPN and CDR2 SVGIG come from the germline V gene (reference sequence).

This rearrangement joins TRBV10-2 to TRBJ2-7, with 9 bases identical to TRBD1. Germline loops: CDR1 WSHSY, CDR2 SAAADI. This CDR3 is 14 amino acids long. The V gene end was trimmed by 1 base and the J gene end by 3 bases; junction bases not matched to a gene: 1. CDR3 sequence (DNA): TGCGCCAGCAGTGAGTGGGGACAGGGCTACGAGCAGTACTTC. Amino acid sequence: CASSEWGQGYEQYF.

V and J are TRBV27 and TRBJ2-3; 11 nucleotides line up with TRBD2. The ends lost 4 bases at V and 4 bases at J; junction bases unmatched: 16. CDR3 length equals 19 residues. CDR1 is MNHEY, CDR2 SMNVEV, per germline (reference sequence). The CDR3 nucleotides read TGTGCCAGCAGTTATCGTCCCCCGACTAGCGGGATAATAGCAGATACGCAGTATTTT. Translated: CASSYRPPTSGIIADTQYF.

The rearrangement joins TRBV3-1 (or the pseudogene TRBV3-2) to TRBJ1-6, with a possible D match to TRBD1 (6 bases). Trimming took off 2 bases at V and 9 bases at J, with 17 bases between the two ends. The CDR3 covers 16 residues. The germline gives CDR1 LGHDT, CDR2 YNNKEL (reference sequence). Here the CDR3 reads CASSQPGHPLSSPLHF. The CDR3, as DNA: TGTGCCAGCAGCCAACCGGGACATCCCCTTTCTTCACCCCTCCACTTT.

This clone was found a few times. The chain uses TRBV4-2 and TRBJ2-7, with D possibly matching TRBD1 (5 bases). Trimming took 3 bases from V and 4 from J, leaving 13 bases between them. Germline V lookup: CDR1 LGHNA, CDR2 YNFKEQ. The CDR3 loop spans 14 amino acids. DNA for the CDR3: TGTGCCAGCAGCCAGCCTACAGGAAGATACGAGCAGTACTTC. Amino acid sequence: CASSQPTGRYEQYF.

V gene TRBV18 combines with J gene TRBJ1-5; TRBD1 matches 9 bases. Looked up from germline, CDR1 is KGHSH and CDR2 is LQKENI. V dropped 3 bases and J dropped 7; count of bases not matched to a gene: 7. There are 15 residues in the CDR3. The CDR3: CASSPVPGQGQPQHF. As DNA, the CDR3 is TGTGCCAGCTCACCCGTCCCGGGACAGGGACAGCCCCAGCATTTT.

V and J are TRBV30 and TRBJ2-5; 8 bases align to TRBD1. This CDR3 comprises 14 residues. Germline CDR1 is GTSNPN and CDR2 is SVGIG (reference sequence). Trimming removed 2 bases from V and 4 bases from J; junction bases left unmatched: 6. CDR3 nucleotide sequence: TGTGCCTGGAGTAACGGACAGGGTGGAGAGACCCAGTACTTC. Translated, it gives CAWSNGQGGETQYF.

The chain couples TRBV6-5 to TRBJ2-1; 8 bases line up with TRBD2. Germline V CDR1 and CDR2: MNHEY, SVGAGI. The V and J ends lost 2 bases and 5 bases, in that order; junction bases with no gene match: 5. The CDR3 is 15 residues long. CDR3 amino acids: CASSYSGRDDNEQFF. CDR3 in DNA: TGTGCCAGCAGTTACAGCGGGAGAGATGACAATGAGCAGTTCTTC.

The V call is TRBV18, the J call TRBJ2-5, with 7 bases fitting TRBD1. Germline V CDR1 and CDR2: KGHSH, LQKENI. The trim removed 0 bases at V and 6 bases at J, leaving 7 bases unmatched. CDR3 length equals 15 residues. The CDR3 DNA sequence: TGTGCCAGCTCACCACCGCTAGGGGGCGCAAAGACCCAGTACTTC. It specifies CASSPPLGGAKTQYF.

The chain couples TRBV4-1 to TRBJ2-2, with 11 bases lining up with TRBD2. The germline V gene has CDR1 MGHRA and CDR2 YSYEKL. J lost 7 bases, V lost 4 bases, and 5 bases had no gene match. The length of the CDR3 is 15 residues. The chain's CDR3 is CASSLTSGTGGELFF. DNA for the CDR3: TGCGCCAGCAGCCTGACTAGCGGGACTGGCGGGGAGCTGTTTTTT.

The gene calls are TRBV30 and TRBJ1-4, with D unresolved. V was clipped by 0 bases and J by 7 bases, with 9 bases between them. The CDR3 has 13 residues. Germline loops: CDR1 GTSNPN, CDR2 SVGIG (reference sequence). The CDR3 sequence: CAWSVEGLEKLFF. CDR3 DNA: TGTGCCTGGAGTGTAGAGGGTCTTGAAAAACTGTTTTTT.

The chain recombines TRBV4-2 with TRBJ2-3; 8 bases agree with TRBD2. The junction had 12 bases not matched to a gene; V was cut back by 1 base and J by 6 bases. Germline assignment: CDR1 LGHNA and CDR2 YNFKEQ. The CDR3 consists of 17 residues. The CDR3 sequence is CASSQGPLAGLRDTQYF. The CDR3 DNA sequence: TGTGCCAGCAGCCAAGGCCCCCTAGCGGGTTTACGGGATACGCAGTATTTT.

The CDR3 sequence is CASTRQMNTEAFF. CDR3 sequence (DNA): TGTGCCAGCACCAGGCAGATGAACACTGAAGCTTTCTTT. V gene TRBV12-3 or TRBV12-4 combines with J gene TRBJ1-1; no reliable D call. The CDR3 spans 13 residues. V dropped 7 bases and J dropped 0 bases, with 9 bases sitting between them.

The rearrangement links TRBV5-5 to TRBJ1-4; D uncertain. V lost 0 bases to trimming and J lost 4 bases, with 10 bases between them. Germline CDR1 SGHKS, CDR2 YYEKEE (reference sequence). This CDR3 has 15 residues. The CDR3 loop reads CASSLVPPVNEKLFF. In DNA form, the CDR3 reads TGTGCCAGCAGCTTGGTACCACCGGTTAATGAAAAACTGTTTTTT.

This clone has only one observation. The rearrangement joins TRBV3-1 (or the pseudogene TRBV3-2) to TRBJ1-6, with 7 nucleotides matching TRBD1. There are 14 residues in the CDR3. J lost 4 bases, V lost 4 bases, and 1 base had no gene match. Germline V CDR1 and CDR2: LGHDT, YNNKEL (reference sequence). The CDR3: CASSRQGYNSPLHF. In DNA form, the CDR3 reads TGTGCCAGCAGCCGACAGGGATATAATTCACCCCTCCACTTT.

The gene calls are TRBV27 and TRBJ1-2; D unclear. Per germline, CDR1 MNHEY and CDR2 SMNVEV (reference sequence). The CDR3 length is 14 residues. V was cut by 3 bases and J by 4 bases, with 12 bases left in between. CDR3 protein: CASSFGNGLYGYTF. In nucleotides, the CDR3 is TGTGCCAGCAGTTTCGGGAACGGGCTCTATGGCTACACCTTC.

The chain uses TRBV5-1 and TRBJ1-4; weak D call: TRBD1 (5 bases). Germline CDR1 and CDR2: SGHRS and YFSETQ. The CDR3 covers 16 residues. V was shortened by 0 bases and J by 0 bases, with 9 bases between the two germline ends. CDR3 DNA: TGCGCCAGCAGCTTGGTAGGGGATGCAACTAATGAAAAACTGTTTTTT. It codes for CASSLVGDATNEKLFF.

The table lists this clone with a few counts. This chain joins TRBV4-1 and TRBJ1-2; possibly TRBD1 for D (5 bases). The V gene lost 1 base and the J gene lost 8 bases, with 14 bases spanning the gap. From germline, CDR1 is MGHRA and CDR2 YSYEKL. CDR3 length: 14 amino acids. The CDR3 sequence: CASSQVRGSGGYTF. The DNA for the CDR3 is TGCGCCAGCAGCCAAGTAAGGGGCTCCGGGGGCTACACCTTC.

The rearrangement joins TRBV4-1 to TRBJ2-7, with 10 nucleotides matching TRBD1. V lost 4 bases to trimming and J lost 4 bases; unmatched junction nucleotides: 7. The CDR3 has 15 residues. Germline CDR1 is MGHRA and CDR2 is YSYEKL. The CDR3 nucleotides are TGCGCCAGCAGCCCGGAGACAGGGGGCCATTACGAGCAGTACTTC. Its translation: CASSPETGGHYEQYF.

This clone was seen a single time. The V gene is TRBV6-2 or TRBV6-3, the J gene TRBJ2-7; 14 bases are shared with TRBD2. The CDR3 runs to 15 residues. Germline assignment: CDR1 MNHEY and CDR2 SVGEGT. With V trimmed by 6 bases and J by 7 bases, 8 bases remained unmatched. The CDR3 DNA is TGTGCCAGCAGCAGACTAGCGGGAGGGCCGCGGGAGCAGTACTTC. It is translated as CASSRLAGGPREQYF.

This chain links TRBV18 with TRBJ1-1, with D tentatively TRBD1 (6 bases). This CDR3 is 14 amino acids long. CDR1 is KGHSH, CDR2 LQKENI, per germline. The V gene lost 1 base and the J gene lost 1 base, with 7 bases spanning the gap. CDR3 sequence (DNA): TGTGCCAGCTCACCACGACAGGCGAACACTGAAGCTTTCTTT. Encoded protein: CASSPRQANTEAFF.

The genes are TRBV6-5 and TRBJ2-7, with D tentatively TRBD1 (5 bases). Germline V gene sequence: CDR1 MNHEY, CDR2 SVGAGI. Trimming stripped 4 bases from V and 0 bases from J, with 13 bases between. The CDR3 contains 15 residues. The CDR3 DNA reads TGTGCCAGCAGTTTACAGGTGGTGGCCTCCTACGAGCAGTACTTC. Its translation: CASSLQVVASYEQYF.

The chain carries TRBV20-1 and TRBJ2-7; 11 positions agree with TRBD1. The CDR3 loop spans 15 amino acids. Germline V CDR1 and CDR2: DFQATT, SNEGSKA (reference sequence). With 3 bases clipped from V and 1 base from J, the junction kept 5 bases outside the gene matches. CDR3 loop: CSASGGTGGSYEQYF. The CDR3 bases are TGCAGTGCTAGTGGGGGGACAGGGGGTTCCTACGAGCAGTACTTC.